Below, 10 T cell receptor beta chains from the same sample are listed, as sequenced in a study of neurological immune-mediated disorders. TCRdb recomputed calls from the 5' RACE reads with MiXCR, one row per CDR3 protein. The sample holds about 48,000 distinct CDR3 sequences; around a tenth are singletons and the top ten take approximately 22%. Sequenced input: PBMCs. The receptors here all came from a middle-aged woman with HTLV-1-associated myelopathy (HAM/TSP).

The table lists this clonotype with many counts. V usage is TRBV5-1 and J usage is TRBJ1-6; D ambiguous. Between the trimmed V and J ends, which lost 3 bases and 8 bases, there was a span of 12 bases. This CDR3 contains 14 residues. The germline V gene has CDR1 SGHRS and CDR2 YFSETQ. DNA for the CDR3: TGCGCCAGCAGCTCAGGCAGCCCCGATTCACCCCTCCACTTT. As protein: CASSSGSPDSPLHF.

This clonotype was recorded many times. The rearrangement uses TRBV20-1 and TRBJ2-7, with D possibly TRBD2 on 6 matching bases. Looked up from germline, CDR1 is DFQATT and CDR2 is SNEGSKA (reference sequence). Trimming left V 3 bases short and J 0 bases short, with 9 bases between. CDR3 length: 13 amino acids. The CDR3 DNA reads TGCAGTGCTAGGGGACTTTACTCCTACGAGCAGTACTTC. Translation: CSARGLYSYEQYF.

This clonotype was seen only a few times. The chain links TRBV20-1 to TRBJ2-5, with D possibly matching TRBD2 (6 bases). The ends were cut back, 3 bases at V and 1 base at J, with 24 bases in the middle. CDR1 is DFQATT and CDR2 is SNEGSKA in the germline V gene (reference sequence). The CDR3 runs 18 residues. The CDR3 DNA is TGCAGTGCTAGCTCCCTGTTGAAGGGTCGGAGGGCCCAAGAGACCCAGTACTTC. Translating gives CSASSLLKGRRAQETQYF.

In this sample, this clonotype turned up many times. Its ends do not fully match the called genes, so a read error is possible. J is TRBJ2-7 and V is TRBV7-7; D remains unclear. This CDR3 contains 16 residues. Germline V lookup: CDR1 SSHAT, CDR2 FNYEAQ (reference sequence). This chain's CDR3 is CASSPGLDALSHEQYF. CDR3 DNA: TGTGCCAGCAGCCCCGGGCTCGACGCCCTCTCCCACGAGCAGTACTTC.

This clonotype was seen at least ten times. V is TRBV29-1 and J is TRBJ2-3, with D unclear. Germline V gives CDR1 SQVTM, CDR2 ANQGSEA. The CDR3 runs to 15 residues. The V and J ends lost 0 bases and 3 bases respectively, with 13 bases between them. The CDR3 loop reads CSVEDQSGVTDTQYF. Written as DNA, the CDR3 is TGCAGCGTTGAAGATCAATCTGGGGTTACAGATACGCAGTATTTT.

This clonotype appeared many times. The chain uses TRBV5-1 and TRBJ2-7; D gene unclear. The V and J ends lost 2 bases and 0 bases respectively, with 9 bases between them. The germline V gene has CDR1 SGHRS and CDR2 YFSETQ. This CDR3 comprises 14 residues. CDR3 sequence: CASSFSRRSYEQYF. DNA for the CDR3: TGCGCCAGCAGCTTTAGCCGACGCTCCTACGAGCAGTACTTC.

Ten or more counts support this clonotype. This chain uses TRBV25-1 with TRBJ2-7; TRBD1 matches at 7 bases. The germline gives CDR1 MGHDK, CDR2 SYGVNS. The CDR3 runs 14 residues. V lost 4 bases to trimming and J lost 3 bases; unmatched junction nucleotides: 6. As DNA, the CDR3 is TGTGCCAGCAGTGGTCCACAGGGGTTCTACGAGCAGTACTTC. This encodes CASSGPQGFYEQYF.

The sample holds many counts of this clonotype. The chain couples TRBV4-1 to TRBJ1-1, with unresolved D. Per the germline V gene, CDR1 is MGHRA and CDR2 is YSYEKL. The V end was cut by 0 bases, the J end by 1 base, with 9 bases between. The CDR3 covers 15 residues. The CDR3 protein is CASSQDRGWNTEAFF. In nucleotides, the CDR3 is TGCGCCAGCAGCCAAGATCGGGGATGGAACACTGAAGCTTTCTTT.

This clonotype occurred many times. The gene calls are TRBV5-1 and TRBJ1-2; no clear D gene. Trimming cost V 1 base and J 8 bases, with 12 bases left between them. Germline loops: CDR1 SGHRS, CDR2 YFSETQ. The CDR3 extends over 13 amino acids. CDR3 sequence reads: CASSLITDRGYTF. The DNA of the CDR3 is TGCGCCAGCAGCTTGATCACAGACCGGGGCTACACCTTC.

This clonotype has a handful of counts. The V gene is TRBV4-3, the J gene TRBJ1-1, with D perhaps matching TRBD1 (5 bases). The length of the CDR3 is 16 residues. Per germline, CDR1 LGHNA and CDR2 YSLEER. V was clipped by 1 base and J by 2 bases, with 14 bases between them. CDR3 coding DNA: TGCGCCAGCAGCCAAGTCCTGAATCAGGGAAACACTGAAGCTTTCTTT. It encodes CASSQVLNQGNTEAFF.